This T cell receptor (beta chain) was identified during a study of T cells in Graves' hyperthyroidism and ophthalmopathy. Study outcomes and limitations: Also found in blood were most expanded thyroid clonotypes above 0.001. The model predicted ophthalmopathy a median roughly 6.3 months before onset.

This clonotype was seen a single time. Antigen: not known. Exclusions: uncontrolled infection, other autoimmune disease, pregnancy, lactation. The CDR3 is made up of 15 amino acids. CDR1 and CDR2 from the germline V gene are MGHDK and SYGVNS. V lost 5 bases and J 6 bases, leaving 19 bases between the germline ends. Amplification of TCR beta CDR3 regions was performed using RNA transcripts as template. First-round RT-PCR of the TCR CDR3 relied on the HTBI primer set. TCRdb ran MiXCR on the multiplex PCR reads and lists one entry per CDR3 protein. The sample yields around 600,000 distinct CDR3 sequences, about 45% seen once.

J is TRBJ1-2 and V is TRBV25-1; D call uncertain. This clonotype originated in an adult man with Graves' disease, either hyperthyroidism or ophthalmopathy (not recorded which). Sequencing was carried out using peripheral blood or thyroid tissue (not recorded which). The CDR3 DNA reads as TGTGCCAGCAGTCCCGTGACCCTCACCGTACATGGCTACACCTTC. Its translation: CASSPVTLTVHGYTF.